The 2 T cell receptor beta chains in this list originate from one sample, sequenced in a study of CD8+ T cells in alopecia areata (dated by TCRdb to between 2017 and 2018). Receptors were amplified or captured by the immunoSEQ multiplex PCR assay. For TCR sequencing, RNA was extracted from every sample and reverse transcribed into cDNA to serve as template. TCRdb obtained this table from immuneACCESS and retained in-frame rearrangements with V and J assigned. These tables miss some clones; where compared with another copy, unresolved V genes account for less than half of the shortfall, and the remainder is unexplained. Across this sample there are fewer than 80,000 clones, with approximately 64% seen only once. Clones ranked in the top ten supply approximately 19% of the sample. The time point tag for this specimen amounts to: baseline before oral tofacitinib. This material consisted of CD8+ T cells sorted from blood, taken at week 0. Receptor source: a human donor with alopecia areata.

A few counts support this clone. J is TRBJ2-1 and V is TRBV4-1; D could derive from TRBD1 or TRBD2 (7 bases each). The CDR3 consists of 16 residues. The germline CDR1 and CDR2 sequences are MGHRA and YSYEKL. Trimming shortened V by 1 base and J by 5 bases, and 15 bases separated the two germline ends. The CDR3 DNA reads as TGCGCCAGCAGCCAAGTCCCCAGGGGGGGGAACAATGAGCAGTTCTTC. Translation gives CASSQVPRGGNNEQFF.

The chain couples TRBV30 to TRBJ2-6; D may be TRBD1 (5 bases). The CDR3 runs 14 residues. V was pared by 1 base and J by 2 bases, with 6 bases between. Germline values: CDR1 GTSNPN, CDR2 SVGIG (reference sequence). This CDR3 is CAWSEGAGANVLTF. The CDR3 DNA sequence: TGTGCCTGGAGTGAAGGGGCTGGGGCCAACGTCCTGACTTTC.